This TCR beta chain was recovered during a study of cytomegalovirus exposure and HLA in healthy donors. About this clone: Antigen specificity is unknown.

The PCR had 60 Vbeta and 13 Jbeta primers. As originally analysed: As a later analysis found, there were around 86 million unique TCR beta chains, of which some 10 million were shared. Profiled with immunoSEQ multiplex PCR; TCRdb holds only in-frame clones, not every one. V, J and clone size are those of that table, while D and trimming were read from the DNA. The repertoire table contains 150,000 to 200,000 clones. Findings and caveats of the study: Cytomegalovirus association was assigned to more than 150 TCR beta chains.

V dropped 0 bases and J dropped 2 bases, with 14 bases sitting between them. Germline CDR1 and CDR2: SGDLS and YYNGEE. The CDR3 is 16 residues long. Nominally healthy donors were sampled, though unrecorded immune exposures were likely. The receptor's source is a man younger than 45 in good health and CMV-seronegative. What was sequenced was PBMCs. The chain uses TRBV9 and TRBJ1-1; D remains unclear. CDR3 residues: CASSVESRLVNTEAFF. The CDR3 DNA reads as TGTGCCAGCAGCGTAGAGTCGAGGCTGGTAAACACTGAAGCTTTCTTT. Full variable domain (outside the CDR3, taken from reference TRBV9 and TRBJ1-1): DSGVTQTPKHLITATGQRVTLRCSPRSGDLSVYWYQQSLDQGLQFLIQYYNGEERAKGNILERFSAQQFPDLHSELNLSSLELGDSALYFCASSVESRLVNTEAFFGQGTRLTVV.